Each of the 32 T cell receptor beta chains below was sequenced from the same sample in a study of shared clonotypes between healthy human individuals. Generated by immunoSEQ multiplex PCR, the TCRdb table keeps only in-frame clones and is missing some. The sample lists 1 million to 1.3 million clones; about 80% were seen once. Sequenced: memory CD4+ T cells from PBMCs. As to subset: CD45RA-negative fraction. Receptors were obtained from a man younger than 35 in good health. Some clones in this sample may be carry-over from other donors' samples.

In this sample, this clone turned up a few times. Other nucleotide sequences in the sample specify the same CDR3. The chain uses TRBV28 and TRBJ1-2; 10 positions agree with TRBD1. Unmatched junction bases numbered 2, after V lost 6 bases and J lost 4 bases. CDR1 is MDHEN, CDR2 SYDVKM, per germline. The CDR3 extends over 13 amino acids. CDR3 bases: TGTGCCAGCAGCCGGACAGGGGGCTATGGCTACACCTTC. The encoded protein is CASSRTGGYGYTF.

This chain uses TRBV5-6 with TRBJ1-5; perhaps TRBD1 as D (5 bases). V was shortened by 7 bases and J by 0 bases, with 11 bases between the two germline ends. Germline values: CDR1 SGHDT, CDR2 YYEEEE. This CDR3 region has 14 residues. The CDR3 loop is CASLRQNSNQPQHF. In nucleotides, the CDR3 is TGTGCCAGCCTACGACAGAATAGCAATCAGCCCCAGCATTTT.

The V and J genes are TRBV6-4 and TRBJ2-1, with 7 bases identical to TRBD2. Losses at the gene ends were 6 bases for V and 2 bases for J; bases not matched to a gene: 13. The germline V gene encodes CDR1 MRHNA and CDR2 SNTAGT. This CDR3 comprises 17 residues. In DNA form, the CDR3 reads TGTGCCAGCAGCCTCATTACTTCGACTAGCCCCTACAATGAGCAGTTCTTC. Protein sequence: CASSLITSTSPYNEQFF.

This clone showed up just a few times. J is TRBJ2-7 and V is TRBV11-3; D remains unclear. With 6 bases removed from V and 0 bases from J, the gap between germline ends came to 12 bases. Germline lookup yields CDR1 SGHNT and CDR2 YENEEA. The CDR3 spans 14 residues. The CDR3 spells CASSSGPSSYEQYF. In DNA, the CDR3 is TGTGCCAGCAGTTCCGGTCCAAGCTCCTACGAGCAGTACTTC.

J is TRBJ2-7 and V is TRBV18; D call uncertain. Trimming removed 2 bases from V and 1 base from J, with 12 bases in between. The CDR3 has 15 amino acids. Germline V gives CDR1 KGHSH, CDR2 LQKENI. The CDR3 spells CASSPFQSQSYEQYF. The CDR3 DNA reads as TGTGCCAGCTCACCATTTCAGTCACAGTCCTACGAGCAGTACTTC.

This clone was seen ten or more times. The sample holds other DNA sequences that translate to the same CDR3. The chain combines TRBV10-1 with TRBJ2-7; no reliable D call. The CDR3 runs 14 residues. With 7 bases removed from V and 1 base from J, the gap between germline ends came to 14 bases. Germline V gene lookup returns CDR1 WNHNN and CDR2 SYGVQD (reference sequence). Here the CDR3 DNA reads TGCGCCAGCACCCCCTGGGCAATATCCTACGAGCAGTACTTC. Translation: CASTPWAISYEQYF.

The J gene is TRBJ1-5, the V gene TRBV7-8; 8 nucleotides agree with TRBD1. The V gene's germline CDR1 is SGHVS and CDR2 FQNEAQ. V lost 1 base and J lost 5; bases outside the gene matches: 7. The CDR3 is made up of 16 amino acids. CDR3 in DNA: TGTGCCAGCAGCTTAGACCAGGGACAGGCTCATCAGCCCCAGCATTTT. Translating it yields CASSLDQGQAHQPQHF.

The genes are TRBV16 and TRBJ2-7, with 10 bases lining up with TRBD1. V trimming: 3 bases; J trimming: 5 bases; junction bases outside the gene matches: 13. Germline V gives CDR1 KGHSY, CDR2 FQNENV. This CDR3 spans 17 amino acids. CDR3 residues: CASSQPRGGQGKDEQYF. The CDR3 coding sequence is TGTGCCAGCAGCCAGCCTCGTGGGGGACAGGGGAAAGACGAGCAGTACTTC. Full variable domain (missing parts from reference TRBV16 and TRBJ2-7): GEEVAQTPKHLVRGEGQKAKLYCAPIKGHSYVFWYQQVLKNEFKFLISFQNENVFDETGMPKERFSAKCLPNSPCSLEIQATKLEDSAVYFCASSQPRGGQGKDEQYFGPGTRLTVT.

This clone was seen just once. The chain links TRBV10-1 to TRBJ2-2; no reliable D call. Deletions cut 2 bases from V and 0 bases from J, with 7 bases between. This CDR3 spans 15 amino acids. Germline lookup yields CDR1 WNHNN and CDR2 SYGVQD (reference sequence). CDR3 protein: CASSERRSNTGELFF. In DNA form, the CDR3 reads TGCGCCAGCAGTGAGAGGCGATCGAACACCGGGGAGCTGTTTTTT.

The CDR3 protein is CASSEARNGYEQFF. DNA of the CDR3: TGTGCCAGCAGTGAAGCGAGGAATGGTTATGAGCAGTTCTTC. V usage is TRBV6-1 and J usage is TRBJ2-1; the D is unclear. The CDR3 is 14 residues long. Germline CDR1 and CDR2: MNHNS and SASEGT. Trimming shortened V by 0 bases and J by 8 bases, and 11 bases separated the two germline ends.

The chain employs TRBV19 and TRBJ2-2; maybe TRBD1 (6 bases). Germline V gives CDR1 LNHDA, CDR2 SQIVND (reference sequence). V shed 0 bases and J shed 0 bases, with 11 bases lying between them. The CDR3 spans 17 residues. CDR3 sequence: CASSIDGTRANTGELFF. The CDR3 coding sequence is TGTGCCAGTAGTATAGATGGGACAAGGGCGAACACCGGGGAGCTGTTTTTT.

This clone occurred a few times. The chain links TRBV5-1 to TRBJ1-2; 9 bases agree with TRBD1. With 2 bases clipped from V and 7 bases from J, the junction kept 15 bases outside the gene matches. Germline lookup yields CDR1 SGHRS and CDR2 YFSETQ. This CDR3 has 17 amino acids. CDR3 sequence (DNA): TGCGCCAGCAGCTTACCGGGACAGGGAATCTCTCTTGGTGGCTACACCTTC. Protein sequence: CASSLPGQGISLGGYTF.

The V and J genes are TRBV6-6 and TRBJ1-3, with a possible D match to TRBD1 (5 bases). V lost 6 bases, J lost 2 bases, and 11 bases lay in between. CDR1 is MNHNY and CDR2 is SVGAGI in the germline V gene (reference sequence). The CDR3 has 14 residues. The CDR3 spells CASSGGYTGNTIYF. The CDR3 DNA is TGTGCCAGCAGCGGGGGTTATACTGGAAACACCATATATTTT.

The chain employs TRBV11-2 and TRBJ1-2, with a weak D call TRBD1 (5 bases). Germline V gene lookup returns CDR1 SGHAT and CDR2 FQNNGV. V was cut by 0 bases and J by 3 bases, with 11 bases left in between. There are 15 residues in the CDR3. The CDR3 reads CASSLDGGAHYGYTF. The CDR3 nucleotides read TGTGCCAGCAGCTTAGACGGCGGGGCCCACTATGGCTACACCTTC.

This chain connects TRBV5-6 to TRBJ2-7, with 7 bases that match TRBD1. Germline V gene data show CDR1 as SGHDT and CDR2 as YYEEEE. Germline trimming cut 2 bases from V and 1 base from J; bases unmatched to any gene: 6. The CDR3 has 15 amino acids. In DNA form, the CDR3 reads TGTGCCAGCAGCTTCTTGAACAGGGGATCCTACGAGCAGTACTTC. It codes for CASSFLNRGSYEQYF.

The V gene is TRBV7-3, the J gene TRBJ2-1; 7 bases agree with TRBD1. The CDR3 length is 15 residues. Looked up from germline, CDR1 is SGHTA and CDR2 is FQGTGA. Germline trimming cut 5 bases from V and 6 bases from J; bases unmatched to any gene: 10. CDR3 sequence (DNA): TGTGCCAGCAGCCAGACAGGGTCGGCCTTCAATGAGCAGTTCTTC. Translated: CASSQTGSAFNEQFF.

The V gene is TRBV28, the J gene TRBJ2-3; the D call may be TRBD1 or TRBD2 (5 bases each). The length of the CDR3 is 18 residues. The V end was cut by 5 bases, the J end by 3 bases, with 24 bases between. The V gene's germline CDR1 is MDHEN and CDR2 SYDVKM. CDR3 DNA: TGTGCCAGCAGTCCTACACTTGGGGACGCACAGGCGACAGATACGCAGTATTTT. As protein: CASSPTLGDAQATDTQYF.

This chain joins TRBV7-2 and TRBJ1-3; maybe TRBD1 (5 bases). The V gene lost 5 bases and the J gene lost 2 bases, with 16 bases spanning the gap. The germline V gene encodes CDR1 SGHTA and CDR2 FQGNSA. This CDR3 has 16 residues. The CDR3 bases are TGTGCCAGCAGCCCCCGGTTGGGGACGGCTGGAAACACCATATATTTT. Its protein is CASSPRLGTAGNTIYF.

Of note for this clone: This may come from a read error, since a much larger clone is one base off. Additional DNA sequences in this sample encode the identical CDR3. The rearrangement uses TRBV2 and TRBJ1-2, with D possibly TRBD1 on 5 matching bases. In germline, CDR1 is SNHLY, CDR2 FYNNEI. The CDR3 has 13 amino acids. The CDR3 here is CASSEAGDYGYTF. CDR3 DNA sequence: TGTGCCAGCAGTGAAGCCGGGGACTACGGCTACACCTTC.

For the CDR3, the DNA is TGTGCCAGCAGCGTCGGGACAGGGGTCACCGGGGAGCTGTTTTTT. Amino acids: CASSVGTGVTGELFF. This chain links TRBV11-3 with TRBJ2-2; TRBD1 agrees at 10 bases. Germline V lookup: CDR1 SGHNT, CDR2 YENEEA. V lost 5 bases to trimming and J lost 4 bases; unmatched junction nucleotides: 4. CDR3 length equals 15 residues.

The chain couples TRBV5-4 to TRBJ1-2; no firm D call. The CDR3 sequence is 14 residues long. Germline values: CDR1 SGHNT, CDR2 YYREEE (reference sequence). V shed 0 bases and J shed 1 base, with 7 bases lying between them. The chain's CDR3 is CASSLDRFNYGYTF. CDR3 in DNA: TGTGCCAGCAGCTTGGATCGGTTTAACTATGGCTACACCTTC.

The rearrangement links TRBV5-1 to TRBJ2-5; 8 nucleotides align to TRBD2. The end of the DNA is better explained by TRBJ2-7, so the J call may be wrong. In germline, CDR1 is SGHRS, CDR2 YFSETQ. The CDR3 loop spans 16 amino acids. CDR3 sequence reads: CASSLVAGGISYEQYF. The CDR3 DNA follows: TGCGCCAGCAGCTTGGTCGCGGGAGGTATTTCCTACGAGCAGTACTTC.

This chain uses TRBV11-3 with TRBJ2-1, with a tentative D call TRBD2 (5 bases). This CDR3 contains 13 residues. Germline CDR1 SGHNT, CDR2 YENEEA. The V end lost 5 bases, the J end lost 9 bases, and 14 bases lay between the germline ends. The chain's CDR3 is CASSPVPRGEQFF. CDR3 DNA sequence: TGTGCCAGCAGCCCCGTTCCCCGGGGTGAGCAGTTCTTC. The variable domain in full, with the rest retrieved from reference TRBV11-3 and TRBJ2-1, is EAGVVQSPRYKIIEKKQPVAFWCNPISGHNTLYWYLQNLGQGPELLIRYENEEAVDDSQLPKDRFSAERLKGVDSTLKIQPAELGDSAVYLCASSPVPRGEQFFGPGTRLTVL.

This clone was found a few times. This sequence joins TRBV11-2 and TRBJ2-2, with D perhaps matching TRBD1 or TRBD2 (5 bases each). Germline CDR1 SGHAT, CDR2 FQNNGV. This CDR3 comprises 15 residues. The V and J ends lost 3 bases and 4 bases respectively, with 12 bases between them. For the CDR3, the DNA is TGTGCCAGCAGCTTCCGTGGGACCGGCACCGGGGAGCTGTTTTTT. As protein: CASSFRGTGTGELFF.

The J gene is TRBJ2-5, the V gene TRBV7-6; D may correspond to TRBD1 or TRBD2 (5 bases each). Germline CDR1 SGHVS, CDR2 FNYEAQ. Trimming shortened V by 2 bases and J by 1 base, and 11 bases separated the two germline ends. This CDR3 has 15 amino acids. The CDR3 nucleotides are TGTGCCAGCAGCTTACTCACAGGAGGCCAAGAGACCCAGTACTTC. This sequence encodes CASSLLTGGQETQYF.

The CDR3 DNA sequence: TGTGCCAGCAGCTCCGGACAGGGATCGAATCAGCCCCAGCATTTT. This codes for CASSSGQGSNQPQHF. V and J are TRBV6-6 and TRBJ1-5; 8 bases map to TRBD1. Unmatched junction bases numbered 8, after V lost 6 bases and J lost 4 bases. Germline CDR1 MNHNY, CDR2 SVGAGI (reference sequence). The CDR3 has 15 residues.

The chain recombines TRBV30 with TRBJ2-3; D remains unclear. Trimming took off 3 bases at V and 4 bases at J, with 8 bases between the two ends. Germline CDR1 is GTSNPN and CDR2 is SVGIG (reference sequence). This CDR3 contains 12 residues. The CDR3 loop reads CAWRGNADTQYF. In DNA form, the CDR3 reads TGTGCCTGGAGGGGGAACGCAGATACGCAGTATTTT.

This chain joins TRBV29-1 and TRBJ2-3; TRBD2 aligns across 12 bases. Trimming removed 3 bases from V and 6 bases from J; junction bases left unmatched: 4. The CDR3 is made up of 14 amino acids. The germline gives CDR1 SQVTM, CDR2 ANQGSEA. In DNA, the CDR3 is TGCAGCGTTGAGGGACTAGCGGGCTCCGATACGCAGTATTTT. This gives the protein CSVEGLAGSDTQYF.

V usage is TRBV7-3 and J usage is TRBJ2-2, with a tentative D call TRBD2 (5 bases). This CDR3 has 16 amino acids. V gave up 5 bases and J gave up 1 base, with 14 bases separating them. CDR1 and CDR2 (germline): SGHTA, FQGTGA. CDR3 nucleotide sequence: TGTGCCAGCAGCCCGACGAGAGGAGGGAACACCGGGGAGCTGTTTTTT. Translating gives CASSPTRGGNTGELFF.

The CDR3 is CACTPSYNEQFF. The CDR3 bases are TGTGCCTGCACCCCCTCCTACAATGAGCAGTTCTTC. The chain uses TRBV30 and TRBJ2-1; D is unclear. Trimming pared 6 bases from V and 0 bases from J, leaving 6 bases between. In germline, CDR1 is GTSNPN, CDR2 SVGIG (reference sequence). The CDR3 is made up of 12 amino acids.

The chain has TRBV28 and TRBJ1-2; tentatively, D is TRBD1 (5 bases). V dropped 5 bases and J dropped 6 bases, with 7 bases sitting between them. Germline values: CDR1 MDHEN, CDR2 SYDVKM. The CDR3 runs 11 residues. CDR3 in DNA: TGTGCCAGCAGTCCCAGGGATGGCTACACCTTC. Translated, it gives CASSPRDGYTF.

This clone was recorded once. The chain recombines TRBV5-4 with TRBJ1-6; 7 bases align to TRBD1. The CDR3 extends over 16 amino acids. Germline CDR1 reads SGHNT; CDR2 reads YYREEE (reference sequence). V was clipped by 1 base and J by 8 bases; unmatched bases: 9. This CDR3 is CASSLLYRQGHSPLHF. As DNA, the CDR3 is TGTGCCAGCAGCTTGTTGTATCGACAGGGCCATTCACCCCTCCACTTT.